A single sample gave rise to the 21 T cell receptor beta chains below, sequenced in a study of OX40 agonist ivuxolimab in advanced cancers. Assay used: immunoSEQ multiplex PCR; TCRdb lists only in-frame clones, some missing. The profile shows some 86,000 clones, 70% to 85% of them singletons. The sequencing here drew on CD4+ or CD8+ T cells sorted from blood, taken in a trial of the OX40 agonist ivuxolimab. These receptors came from an adult with an advanced solid tumor such as melanoma, head and neck, liver or kidney cancer.

This sequence joins TRBV28 and TRBJ1-1; the D is unclear. Germline loops: CDR1 MDHEN, CDR2 SYDVKM. This CDR3 has 12 amino acids. Trimming pared 1 base from V and 7 bases from J, leaving 7 bases between. CDR3 residues: CASSLYKYEAFF. The CDR3 DNA reads TGTGCCAGCAGTTTATACAAGTATGAAGCTTTCTTT. Complete variable domain (other parts from reference TRBV28 and TRBJ1-1): DVKVTQSSRYLVKRTGEKVFLECVQDMDHENMFWYRQDPGLGLRLIYFSYDVKMKEKGDIPEGYSVSREKKERFSLILESASTNQTSMYLCASSLYKYEAFFGQGTRLTVV.

This chain links TRBV18 with TRBJ1-1; no firm D call. CDR1 and CDR2 from the germline V gene are KGHSH and LQKENI. The germline V and J ends were trimmed by 0 bases and 3 bases, with 11 bases remaining between them. This CDR3 region has 15 residues. The CDR3 sequence: CASSPPSAGDTEAFF. The CDR3 region has the DNA TGTGCCAGCTCACCACCGTCTGCTGGCGACACTGAAGCTTTCTTT.

To note about this clone: This sample also contains other DNA sequences that code for the same CDR3. This sequence joins TRBV27 and TRBJ1-2; D is unresolved. Per germline, CDR1 MNHEY and CDR2 SMNVEV (reference sequence). This CDR3 is 14 amino acids long. Trimming cost V 4 bases and J 11 bases, with 20 bases left between them. The CDR3 sequence is CASSSISFLSGYTF. The CDR3 DNA is TGTGCCAGCAGTTCTATATCTTTCCTGAGCGGTTACACCTTC.

The chain uses TRBV11-2 and TRBJ1-2, with TRBD1 identical over 8 bases. There are 13 residues in the CDR3. Germline trimming cut 3 bases from V and 7 bases from J; bases unmatched to any gene: 4. Germline V gives CDR1 SGHAT, CDR2 FQNNGV. CDR3 nucleotides: TGTGCCAGCAGCTTTACAGGGGGGGGTGGCTACACCTTC. Its protein product is CASSFTGGGGYTF.

V usage is TRBV4-1 and J usage is TRBJ2-3; D may correspond to TRBD1 or TRBD2 (5 bases each). V was shortened by 2 bases and J by 2 bases, with 20 bases between the two germline ends. This CDR3 is built from 18 residues. Germline assignment: CDR1 MGHRA and CDR2 YSYEKL. CDR3 nucleotide sequence: TGCGCCAGCAGCCAAAACCCCCGCCGCCGGGGCTACACAGATACGCAGTATTTT. Translating gives CASSQNPRRRGYTDTQYF.

V is TRBV7-2 and J is TRBJ2-2; D may correspond to TRBD1 or TRBD2 (6 bases each). V was cut by 5 bases and J by 9 bases, with 13 bases left in between. The CDR3 loop spans 13 amino acids. Germline V gives CDR1 SGHTA, CDR2 FQGNSA. The DNA of the CDR3 is TGTGCCAGCAGCCCCACGGGGGCCCGGGAGCTGTTTTTT. Its translation: CASSPTGARELFF.

The rearrangement joins TRBV6-1 to TRBJ2-5; D is perhaps TRBD2 (5 bases). The assigned J gene may be wrong: the sequence end matches TRBJ2-7 better. The CDR3 loop spans 14 amino acids. The germline CDR1 and CDR2 sequences are MNHNS and SASEGT. The CDR3 protein is CASSESSLTHEQYF. DNA for the CDR3: TGTGCCAGCAGTGAATCTAGCCTAACCCACGAGCAGTACTTC.

CDR3 residues: CASPGTGEDNEQFF. In DNA form, the CDR3 reads TGCGCCAGCCCGGGGACAGGGGAAGACAATGAGCAGTTCTTC. The chain recombines TRBV23-1 with TRBJ2-1; 10 bases match TRBD1. TRBV23-1 counts as an open reading frame of uncertain function. J was trimmed by 5 bases and V by 8 bases; bases with no gene match: 6. This CDR3 region has 14 residues.

This chain connects TRBV10-3 to TRBJ1-5; 7 positions match TRBD1. Germline CDR1 and CDR2: ENHRY and SYGVKD. J was trimmed by 5 bases and V by 0 bases; bases with no gene match: 1. The CDR3 runs 14 residues. The CDR3: CAISESGGYQPQHF. As DNA, the CDR3 is TGTGCCATCAGTGAGTCAGGGGGCTATCAGCCCCAGCATTTT.

This clone was seen just once. The V and J genes are TRBV19 and TRBJ2-5; 14 nucleotides line up with TRBD2. This CDR3 is built from 15 residues. The V gene end was trimmed by 6 bases and the J gene end by 4 bases; junction bases not matched to a gene: 4. Germline V gives CDR1 LNHDA, CDR2 SQIVND (reference sequence). CDR3 region: CASSATSGRGETQYF. The CDR3 DNA reads TGTGCCAGTAGCGCGACTAGCGGGAGGGGAGAGACCCAGTACTTC.

Points on this clone: This sample includes further DNA sequences coding for the same CDR3. The chain links TRBV7-9 to TRBJ1-5; a possible D gene is TRBD1 (5 bases). This CDR3 has 12 amino acids. CDR1 SEHNR and CDR2 FQNEAQ come from the germline V gene (reference sequence). V was shortened by 5 bases and J by 6 bases, with 8 bases between the two germline ends. The chain's CDR3 is CASSDGGQPQHF. The CDR3 region has the DNA TGTGCCAGCAGCGACGGGGGTCAGCCCCAGCATTTT.

The chain employs TRBV7-6 and TRBJ2-2; 8 bases map to TRBD2. From germline, CDR1 is SGHVS and CDR2 FNYEAQ. J gave up 6 bases and V 3 bases, and 0 bases lay outside the gene matches. CDR3 length equals 13 residues. The DNA for the CDR3 is TGTGCCAGCAGCTTTAGCGGGGCCGGGGAGCTGTTTTTT. As protein: CASSFSGAGELFF.

This clone was observed a few times. J is TRBJ2-2 and V is TRBV4-2; a weak D match, TRBD2 (5 bases). The ends were cut back, 0 bases at V and 6 bases at J, with 14 bases in the middle. The CDR3 runs 16 residues. The germline CDR1 and CDR2 sequences are LGHNA and YNFKEQ. The CDR3 loop reads CASSQDIDREPGELFF. The DNA of the CDR3 is TGTGCCAGCAGCCAAGATATAGATAGGGAGCCCGGGGAGCTGTTTTTT.

The chain carries TRBV15 and TRBJ2-1, with 12 positions matching TRBD2. V lost 5 bases and J lost 8; bases outside the gene matches: 7. The CDR3 runs 15 residues. The V gene's germline CDR1 is LNHNV and CDR2 YYDKDF (reference sequence). The CDR3 nucleotides read TGTGCCACCAGCCGCGAGACTAGCGGGAGTTATGAGCAGTTCTTC. It specifies CATSRETSGSYEQFF.

This chain joins TRBV6-5 and TRBJ1-6; D unclear. CDR1 and CDR2 (germline): MNHEY, SVGAGI. The CDR3 has 14 amino acids. The V and J ends lost 3 bases and 5 bases respectively, with 8 bases between them. CDR3 amino acids: CASSYGENNSPLHF. The CDR3 DNA reads TGTGCCAGCAGTTATGGGGAAAATAATTCACCCCTCCACTTT.

This clone was seen just once. The chain carries TRBV5-1 and TRBJ2-7; TRBD2 might be the D (5 bases). The CDR3 contains 14 residues. V lost 2 bases, J lost 6 bases, and 15 bases lay in between. Germline V gene data show CDR1 as SGHRS and CDR2 as YFSETQ. In DNA form, the CDR3 reads TGCGCCAGCAGCTTCTCCACAGCGGAGTCCGAGCAGTACTTC. It specifies CASSFSTAESEQYF.

The gene calls are TRBV5-1 and TRBJ2-6; no definite D call. CDR1 SGHRS and CDR2 YFSETQ come from the germline V gene. Trimming took 4 bases from V and 0 from J, leaving 8 bases between them. The CDR3 consists of 15 residues. CDR3 in DNA: TGCGCCAGCAGCCTAGATATCTCTGGGGCCAACGTCCTGACTTTC. Its translation is CASSLDISGANVLTF.

The chain recombines TRBV7-6 with TRBJ2-3; no definite D call. The V gene's germline CDR1 is SGHVS and CDR2 FNYEAQ. The CDR3 consists of 13 residues. V was pared by 1 base and J by 4 bases, with 6 bases between. The CDR3 coding sequence is TGTGCCAGCAGCTTAGTGTCTCCAGATACGCAGTATTTT. It is translated as CASSLVSPDTQYF.

V is TRBV2 and J is TRBJ2-7; D may be TRBD2 (5 bases). Trimming took 5 bases from V and 4 from J, leaving 15 bases between them. The length of the CDR3 is 14 residues. Germline values: CDR1 SNHLY, CDR2 FYNNEI. CDR3 amino acids: CASSLLSGPYEQYF. CDR3 in DNA: TGTGCCAGCAGTCTCCTCAGCGGCCCGTACGAGCAGTACTTC.

The chain employs TRBV7-9 and TRBJ1-4, with D uncertain. The ends were cut back, 0 bases at V and 8 bases at J, with 13 bases in the middle. The CDR3 consists of 15 residues. Looked up from germline, CDR1 is SEHNR and CDR2 is FQNEAQ (reference sequence). CDR3 coding DNA: TGTGCCAGCAGCTTAGCAGGAGGGTACGACGAAAAACTGTTTTTT. This gives the protein CASSLAGGYDEKLFF.

The rearrangement joins TRBV6-5 to TRBJ2-7, with unresolved D. The CDR3 spans 13 residues. Trimming removed 6 bases from V and 1 base from J, with 10 bases in between. The germline V gene has CDR1 MNHEY and CDR2 SVGAGI. The CDR3 DNA is TGTGCCAGCAGAAGAGACGGATCCTACGAGCAGTACTTC. The encoded protein is CASRRDGSYEQYF.